Each of the 15 T cell receptor beta chains below was sequenced from the same sample in a study of T cell changes during pregnancy in multiple sclerosis. Profiled with immunoSEQ multiplex PCR; TCRdb holds only in-frame clones, not every one. The sample has 70,000 to 95,000 clones; around 92% are singletons. Sample: peripheral blood, taken in the third trimester of pregnancy. These receptors all stem from a female donor with multiple sclerosis, enrolled in a pregnancy study.

This chain joins TRBV15 and TRBJ1-4; 10 nucleotides line up with TRBD1. This CDR3 is 14 amino acids long. Trimming cost V 1 base and J 7 bases; bases outside gene matches: 0. Germline V gene data show CDR1 as LNHNV and CDR2 as YYDKDF (reference sequence). The CDR3 protein is CATSRGTGGEKLFF. The CDR3 bases are TGTGCCACCAGCAGAGGGACAGGGGGTGAAAAACTGTTTTTT.

This clone was observed once. The chain recombines TRBV6-5 with TRBJ1-3; no clear D. Trimming left V 1 base short and J 0 bases short, with 7 bases between. The CDR3 totals 15 residues. Per germline, CDR1 MNHEY and CDR2 SVGAGI. DNA for the CDR3: TGTGCCAGCAGTTACTTAGGGAGCTCTGGAAACACCATATATTTT. Amino acid sequence: CASSYLGSSGNTIYF.

This sequence joins TRBV6-5 and TRBJ2-5, with D perhaps matching TRBD1 (6 bases). Deletions cut 5 bases from V and 5 bases from J, with 15 bases between. The length of the CDR3 is 14 residues. The germline gives CDR1 MNHEY, CDR2 SVGAGI. The CDR3 DNA sequence: TGTGCCAGCAGTCCCTCAGGGGTTCGGGAGACCCAGTACTTC. It is translated as CASSPSGVRETQYF.

The chain combines TRBV5-1 with TRBJ1-1; 8 bases are shared with TRBD1. V lost 4 bases and J lost 4; bases outside the gene matches: 6. The CDR3 covers 14 residues. Germline V CDR1 and CDR2: SGHRS, YFSETQ. For the CDR3, the DNA is TGCGCCAGCAGCCGACAGGGGTTCGGCACTGAAGCTTTCTTT. Its protein is CASSRQGFGTEAFF.

V and J are TRBV30 and TRBJ1-3, with TRBD1 identical over 7 bases. Germline V CDR1 and CDR2: GTSNPN, SVGIG (reference sequence). Losses at the gene ends were 4 bases for V and 2 bases for J; bases not matched to a gene: 11. The CDR3 sequence is 16 residues long. CDR3 sequence (DNA): TGTGCCTGGACATCCCTCGTTAGGGGGCCTGGAAACACCATATATTTT. It encodes CAWTSLVRGPGNTIYF.

V and J are TRBV27 and TRBJ2-3; unclear D gene. The CDR3 totals 15 residues. Looked up from germline, CDR1 is MNHEY and CDR2 is SMNVEV (reference sequence). Trimming removed 1 base from V and 0 bases from J, with 8 bases in between. The CDR3 is CASSLLRMSTDTQYF. CDR3 bases: TGTGCCAGCAGTTTATTGAGGATGAGCACAGATACGCAGTATTTT.

The rearrangement links TRBV5-6 to TRBJ2-1, with D tentatively TRBD1 (7 bases). Germline CDR1 and CDR2: SGHDT and YYEEEE. The germline V and J ends were trimmed by 0 bases and 7 bases, with 17 bases remaining between them. The CDR3 totals 16 residues. The CDR3 is CASSLVPGGRGNEQFF. In DNA form, the CDR3 reads TGTGCCAGCAGCTTGGTCCCAGGGGGGCGGGGAAATGAGCAGTTCTTC. Drawing the rest from reference TRBV5-6 and TRBJ2-1, the complete variable domain is DAGVTQSPTHLIKTRGQQVTLRCSPKSGHDTVSWYQQALGQGPQFIFQYYEEEERQRGNFPDRFSGHQFPNYSSELNVNALLLGDSALYLCASSLVPGGRGNEQFFGPGTRLTVL.

The chain uses TRBV2 and TRBJ2-7, with 8 bases lining up with TRBD2. V lost 8 bases, J lost 6 bases, and 3 bases stayed unmatched. Germline V CDR1 and CDR2: SNHLY, FYNNEI. CDR3 length: 11 residues. The CDR3 DNA sequence: TGTGCCAGCCTGGGACTAGGCGAGCAGTACTTC. Its protein is CASLGLGEQYF.

The V call is TRBV4-1, the J call TRBJ1-5; 9 nucleotides line up with TRBD1. CDR1 MGHRA and CDR2 YSYEKL come from the germline V gene. The CDR3 consists of 15 residues. V lost 2 bases and J lost 6; bases outside the gene matches: 5. CDR3 amino acids: CASSQITGGGQPQHF. CDR3 DNA sequence: TGCGCCAGCAGCCAAATTACAGGGGGCGGTCAGCCCCAGCATTTT.

V is TRBV18 and J is TRBJ2-5; D might be TRBD1 (6 bases). The CDR3 totals 12 residues. V dropped 5 bases and J dropped 9 bases, with 13 bases sitting between them. Per germline, CDR1 KGHSH and CDR2 LQKENI. The CDR3 region has the DNA TGTGCCAGCTCATCTGACCAGGGGTCCCAGTACTTC. This gives the protein CASSSDQGSQYF.

V gene TRBV15 combines with J gene TRBJ1-5; no clear D gene. The CDR3 is 15 amino acids. Germline loops: CDR1 LNHNV, CDR2 YYDKDF (reference sequence). With 1 base removed from V and 3 bases from J, the gap between germline ends came to 10 bases. The CDR3 DNA is TGTGCCACCAGCAGAGGAACAGCAGACAATCAGCCCCAGCATTTT. Amino acids: CATSRGTADNQPQHF.

This clone was recorded a few times. This chain links TRBV7-6 with TRBJ1-2, with TRBD1 matching over 9 bases. The length of the CDR3 is 13 residues. Germline CDR1 reads SGHVS; CDR2 reads FNYEAQ. V lost 5 bases to trimming and J lost 6 bases; unmatched junction nucleotides: 4. CDR3 residues: CASSLQGADGYTF. In nucleotides, the CDR3 is TGTGCCAGCAGCCTACAGGGGGCCGATGGCTACACCTTC.

This clone came up a few times. The rearrangement uses TRBV6-6 and TRBJ1-3; no reliable D call. Germline V gene sequence: CDR1 MNHNY, CDR2 SVGAGI (reference sequence). The V end was cut by 0 bases, the J end by 2 bases, with 5 bases between. The CDR3 contains 14 residues. The CDR3 nucleotides read TGTGCCAGCAGTTACTCGAGGGCTGGAAACACCATATATTTT. This codes for CASSYSRAGNTIYF.

Of note for this clone: At the DNA level, this CDR3 is encoded by other sequences in the same sample as well. The chain uses TRBV11-3 and TRBJ2-7, with 9 nucleotides matching TRBD2. CDR1 is SGHNT and CDR2 is YENEEA in the germline V gene. V was clipped by 5 bases and J by 3 bases; unmatched bases: 5. The length of the CDR3 is 14 residues. The chain's CDR3 is CASSLGSGSYEQYF. The CDR3 DNA reads as TGTGCCAGCAGCCTGGGTAGCGGGAGCTACGAGCAGTACTTC. Full variable domain (rest looked up from reference TRBV11-3 and TRBJ2-7): EAGVVQSPRYKIIEKKQPVAFWCNPISGHNTLYWYLQNLGQGPELLIRYENEEAVDDSQLPKDRFSAERLKGVDSTLKIQPAELGDSAVYLCASSLGSGSYEQYFGPGTRLTVT.

The chain joins TRBV27 to TRBJ2-7; 7 positions agree with TRBD1. CDR1 MNHEY and CDR2 SMNVEV come from the germline V gene (reference sequence). The J segment lost 0 bases and the V segment lost 3 bases, leaving 8 bases of the junction unmatched. The CDR3 runs 16 residues. The CDR3 spells CASSFKGAISSYEQYF. The DNA for the CDR3 is TGTGCCAGCAGTTTTAAGGGGGCTATTTCCTCCTACGAGCAGTACTTC.